These T cell receptor beta chains were read from a single sample in a study of cytomegalovirus exposure and HLA in healthy donors. Produced via immunoSEQ multiplex PCR; TCRdb's table is partial and in-frame only. The repertoire holds over 130,000 clones, 75% to 90% seen once, with about 1.3% in the top ten. Sequencing used PBMCs. The receptors come from a female donor in good health and CMV-seronegative. Each CDR3 is given with its conserved first and last residue. Each record gives: D gene, J gene, clone size, V gene, CDR3 protein, CDR3 DNA. A D gene is named only where the DNA matches it firmly. A row's size may be missing; if present it is once, few, many or a size class.

>TRBD2|TRBJ2-3|NA|TRBV7-2
CASSSPSGRAADTQYF
TGTGCCAGCAGCTCTCCTAGCGGGAGGGCCGCAGATACGCAGTATTTT
>NA|TRBJ2-5|few|TRBV25-1
CASSEIRGQETQYF
TGTGCCAGCAGTGAGATCAGGGGCCAAGAGACCCAGTACTTC
>NA|TRBJ2-1|NA|TRBV28
CASTRVLRTSYNEQFF
TGTGCCAGCACCCGGGTTTTGCGGACTTCCTACAATGAGCAGTTCTTC
>TRBD1|TRBJ1-5|NA|TRBV28
CASSSRTGFQPQHF
TGTGCCAGCAGTTCCCGGACAGGGTTCCAGCCCCAGCATTTT
>NA|TRBJ1-1|NA|TRBV6-4
CASSDWGLIAEAFF
TGTGCCAGCAGTGATTGGGGGCTTATCGCTGAAGCTTTCTTT
>NA|TRBJ1-5|NA|TRBV10-3
CAISAQGHQPQHF
TGTGCCATCAGTGCCCAGGGGCATCAGCCCCAGCATTTT
>NA|TRBJ2-2|NA|TRBV5-4
CASREIYTGELFF
TGTGCCAGCAGGGAGATATACACCGGGGAGCTGTTTTTT
>NA|TRBJ2-7|NA|TRBV28
CASSSPRSDSRNSYEQYF
TGTGCCAGCAGTTCTCCGCGTTCGGACAGCCGAAATTCCTACGAGCAGTACTTC
>TRBD2|TRBJ2-7|NA|TRBV4-1
CASSHRGLADSYEQYF
TGCGCCAGCAGCCACCGAGGACTAGCGGATTCCTACGAGCAGTACTTC
>NA|TRBJ1-4|NA|TRBV5-1
CASSLARRVDEKLFF
TGCGCCAGCAGCTTGGCTAGGAGGGTTGATGAAAAACTGTTTTTT
>TRBD1|TRBJ1-1|NA|TRBV5-6
CASSSQGAGGTEAFF
TGTGCCAGCAGCTCGCAGGGGGCTGGAGGCACTGAAGCTTTCTTT
>TRBD1|TRBJ1-4|NA|TRBV15
CATSRDRGSEKLFF
TGTGCCACCAGCAGGGACAGGGGTAGTGAAAAACTGTTTTTT
>NA|TRBJ1-4|NA|TRBV6-5
CASSSGSSGEKLFF
TGTGCCAGCAGCTCAGGATCCTCGGGAGAAAAACTGTTTTTT
>TRBD2|TRBJ2-3|NA|TRBV29-1
CSVEVASGKDTQYF
TGCAGCGTTGAGGTGGCTAGCGGGAAGGATACGCAGTATTTT
>TRBD2|TRBJ2-1|once|TRBV13
CASSLTSGRAYEQFF
TGTGCCAGCAGCTTAACTAGCGGGAGGGCCTATGAGCAGTTCTTC
>NA|TRBJ2-5|NA|TRBV9
CASSVDGLLETQYF
TGTGCCAGCAGCGTAGATGGACTGCTGGAGACCCAGTACTTC
>TRBD2|TRBJ2-1|NA|TRBV6-5
CASSYSRTRFGNEQFF
TGTGCCAGCAGTTACTCGAGGACTAGGTTTGGGAATGAGCAGTTCTTC
>TRBD2|TRBJ2-1|NA|TRBV30
CAWSVGSGTYNEQFF
TGTGCCTGGAGTGTCGGTAGCGGGACTTACAATGAGCAGTTCTTC
>TRBD2|TRBJ2-5|NA|TRBV7-2
CASSLQAGVRPEETQYF
TGTGCCAGCAGCTTACAAGCGGGAGTTCGCCCTGAAGAGACCCAGTACTTC
>NA|TRBJ1-3|NA|TRBV25-1
CASSSMVESSGNTIYF
TGTGCCAGCAGTTCAATGGTCGAGAGCTCTGGAAACACCATATATTTT
>NA|TRBJ2-7|NA|TRBV30
CAWSVNRGGEQYF
TGTGCCTGGAGTGTAAACAGGGGAGGTGAGCAGTACTTC
>NA|TRBJ1-2|NA|TRBV25-1
CASSEGGNYGYTF
TGTGCCAGCAGTGAGGGGGGAAACTATGGCTACACCTTC
>TRBD1|TRBJ2-7|NA|TRBV5-1
CASSLGDSATYEQYF
TGCGCCAGCAGCTTGGGGGACAGTGCCACCTACGAGCAGTACTTC
>TRBD1|TRBJ1-4|NA|TRBV5-6
CASRFGQGQSNEKLFF
TGTGCCAGCAGGTTCGGACAGGGCCAATCTAATGAAAAACTGTTTTTT
>TRBD2|TRBJ2-7|few|TRBV5-1
CASFLWSGGAPYEQYF
TGCGCCAGCTTCCTCTGGAGCGGGGGGGCGCCCTACGAGCAGTACTTC
>TRBD1|TRBJ2-1|NA|TRBV28
CASSSTGTGTYNEQFF
TGTGCCAGCAGTTCAACCGGGACAGGGACATACAATGAGCAGTTCTTC
>NA|TRBJ2-7|NA|TRBV5-1
CASSLDSGTYEQYF
TGCGCCAGCAGCTTGGATTCAGGGACTTACGAGCAGTACTTC
>NA|TRBJ1-1|NA|TRBV10-1
CASSEVSGNTEAFF
TGCGCCAGCAGTGAAGTTTCAGGGAACACTGAAGCTTTCTTT
>TRBD1|TRBJ2-7|NA|TRBV4-2
CASSQPPRTGGPYEQYF
TGTGCCAGCAGCCAACCCCCCCGGACAGGGGGGCCCTACGAGCAGTACTTC
>TRBD1|TRBJ1-2|NA|TRBV25-1
CASSDFSGQTGYTF
TGTGCCAGCAGTGATTTTTCGGGACAGACAGGCTACACCTTC
>NA|TRBJ1-1|NA|TRBV27
CASSLSVPAEAFF
TGTGCCAGCAGTTTATCGGTCCCAGCTGAAGCTTTCTTT
>TRBD2|TRBJ2-7|few|TRBV27
CASSSSGSGYEQYF
TGTGCCAGCAGTTCTAGCGGGAGTGGTTACGAGCAGTACTTC
>TRBD1|TRBJ1-1|NA|TRBV6-6
CASSYPGQGLTEAFF
TGTGCCAGCAGTTATCCGGGACAGGGGTTAACTGAAGCTTTCTTT
>TRBD1|TRBJ2-3|NA|TRBV5-1
CASSAGQGPTSTDTQYF
TGCGCCAGCAGCGCCGGACAGGGTCCTACTAGCACAGATACGCAGTATTTT
>TRBD2|TRBJ2-7|NA|TRBV4-2
CASSHGLAGSYEQYF
TGTGCCAGCAGCCACGGACTAGCGGGGTCCTACGAGCAGTACTTC
>NA|TRBJ1-1|NA|TRBV19
CASRDWVDGTEAFF
TGTGCCAGTAGGGACTGGGTTGATGGCACTGAAGCTTTCTTT
>TRBD2|TRBJ2-1|NA|TRBV2
CASRKIAGSYNEQFF
TGTGCCAGCAGAAAAATAGCGGGATCCTACAATGAGCAGTTCTTC
>NA|TRBJ2-7|NA|TRBV6-4
CASSVPRTPYEQYF
TGTGCCAGCAGTGTACCCCGGACACCCTACGAGCAGTACTTC
>NA|TRBJ2-7|NA|TRBV28
CASRGGTAGYEQYF
TGTGCCAGCCGTGGCGGGACGGCGGGTTACGAGCAGTACTTC
>TRBD1|TRBJ2-7|once|TRBV6-1
CASSDPGQGTYEQYF
TGTGCCAGCAGTGACCCGGGACAGGGGACCTACGAGCAGTACTTC
>NA|TRBJ2-1|NA|TRBV27
CASSQETPSSYNEQFF
TGTGCCAGCAGTCAAGAGACACCGAGCTCCTACAATGAGCAGTTCTTC
>NA|TRBJ2-3|NA|TRBV7-7
CASSLVTGDTQYF
TGTGCTAGCAGCTTAGTCACCGGGGATACGCAGTATTTT
>NA|TRBJ2-6|NA|TRBV28
CASSFEISGANVLTF
TGTGCCAGCAGTTTTGAGATATCTGGGGCCAACGTCCTGACTTTC
>NA|TRBJ2-5|NA|TRBV27
CASSLSPSAAQETQYF
TGTGCCAGCAGCCTATCCCCTAGCGCTGCACAAGAGACCCAGTACTTC
>TRBD1|TRBJ1-1|NA|TRBV10-2
CASCGGGLGTEAFF
TGCGCCAGCTGTGGAGGGGGCCTCGGCACTGAAGCTTTCTTT
>TRBD1|TRBJ2-5|NA|TRBV28
CASSSSQGAFEETQYF
TGTGCCAGCAGTTCGTCACAGGGGGCGTTTGAAGAGACCCAGTACTTC
>NA|TRBJ2-2|NA|TRBV9
CASSGTLAENTGELFF
TGTGCCAGCAGCGGAACCCTCGCGGAGAACACCGGGGAGCTGTTTTTT
>TRBD1|TRBJ2-7|NA|TRBV28
CASSLRQGTYEQYF
TGTGCCAGCAGTTTACGACAGGGGACCTACGAGCAGTACTTC
>TRBD1|TRBJ2-2|few|TRBV5-6
CASSLLATGGSTGELFF
TGTGCCAGCAGCTTGCTGGCTACAGGGGGGAGCACCGGGGAGCTGTTTTTT
>TRBD1|TRBJ2-7|NA|TRBV6-5
CASSRTGVEQYF
TGTGCCAGCAGTCGGACAGGGGTCGAGCAGTACTTC
>NA|TRBJ2-1|NA|TRBV2
CASTGDEQFF
TGTGCCAGCACCGGAGATGAGCAGTTCTTC
>TRBD1|TRBJ1-4|NA|TRBV27
CASSFPQGAKEKLFF
TGTGCCAGCAGTTTCCCACAGGGGGCGAAGGAAAAACTGTTTTTT
>NA|TRBJ1-4|few|TRBV5-8
CASSLDGEKLFF
TGTGCCAGCAGCTTGGACGGGGAAAAACTGTTTTTT